A single sample is the source of the 17 T cell receptor beta chains below, sequenced in a study of blood T cell repertoires in COVID-19. Assay: immunoSEQ multiplex PCR; the TCRdb copy retains only in-frame clones and omits some. The sample records 70,000 to 80,000 clones, roughly 86% being singletons. Sequenced: peripheral blood. These receptors all stem from a woman aged 55-75 years with acute or convalescent COVID-19.

This rearrangement joins TRBV6-5 to TRBJ2-2; TRBD1 matches 10 bases. CDR3 length: 14 residues. Looked up from germline, CDR1 is MNHEY and CDR2 is SVGAGI. The V segment lost 8 bases and the J segment 6 bases; nucleotides outside the gene matches: 6. CDR3 nucleotide sequence: TGTGCCAGCGGCCGGGACAGGGGTTCCGGGGAGCTGTTTTTT. It translates to CASGRDRGSGELFF.

This chain links TRBV7-9 with TRBJ1-1, with D tentatively TRBD1 (5 bases). Trimming removed 1 base from V and 10 bases from J, with 16 bases in between. The CDR3 totals 14 residues. Germline V gene sequence: CDR1 SEHNR, CDR2 FQNEAQ (reference sequence). CDR3 residues: CASSLGGDRFRAFF. CDR3 DNA: TGTGCCAGCAGCTTAGGCGGAGACAGATTTAGAGCTTTCTTT.

The gene calls are TRBV5-1 and TRBJ2-5; weak D call: TRBD2 (5 bases). Germline CDR1 and CDR2: SGHRS and YFSETQ. The CDR3 is made up of 14 amino acids. Trimming removed 4 bases at V and 2 bases at J, with 12 bases between. The CDR3 here is CASSTGREQETQYF. In nucleotides, the CDR3 is TGCGCCAGCAGCACTGGAAGGGAGCAAGAGACCCAGTACTTC. Combining the CDR3 with reference TRBV5-1 and TRBJ2-5 gives the whole variable domain KAGVTQTPRYLIKTRGQQVTLSCSPISGHRSVSWYQQTPGQGLQFLFEYFSETQRNKGNFPGRFSGRQFSNSRSEMNVSTLELGDSALYLCASSTGREQETQYFGPGTRLLVL.

The V gene is TRBV7-3, the J gene TRBJ2-3; 10 bases line up with TRBD2. The CDR3 length is 17 residues. The germline gives CDR1 SGHTA, CDR2 FQGTGA. Trimming cost V 0 bases and J 3 bases; bases outside gene matches: 6. CDR3 DNA sequence: TGTGCCAGCAGCTTAACCCGACTAGCGGGTGGGACAGATACGCAGTATTTT. This encodes CASSLTRLAGGTDTQYF.

This chain joins TRBV30 and TRBJ1-1; D remains ambiguous. The germline CDR1 and CDR2 sequences are GTSNPN and SVGIG (reference sequence). Trimming shortened V by 7 bases and J by 5 bases, and 14 bases separated the two germline ends. The CDR3 extends over 12 amino acids. The CDR3 sequence: CAYGVEGTEAFF. In nucleotides, the CDR3 is TGTGCCTACGGGGTCGAGGGAACTGAAGCTTTCTTT.

The CDR3 protein is CASKDSTGELFF. The DNA of the CDR3 is TGTGCCAGCAAGGACAGCACCGGGGAGCTGTTTTTT. The chain recombines TRBV2 with TRBJ1-3; tentative D call: TRBD1 (6 bases). The J call may not be correct, given that the DNA end is closer to TRBJ2-2. The germline gives CDR1 SNHLY, CDR2 FYNNEI. The CDR3 runs to 12 residues.

The V call is TRBV3-1 (or the pseudogene TRBV3-2), the J call TRBJ1-4, with D unresolved. CDR1 is LGHDT and CDR2 is YNNKEL in the germline V gene (reference sequence). The CDR3 extends over 14 amino acids. Between the trimmed V and J ends, which lost 4 bases and 1 base, there was a span of 7 bases. CDR3 loop: CASSPTRTNEKLFF. The CDR3 DNA follows: TGTGCCAGCAGCCCCACGAGAACTAATGAAAAACTGTTTTTT.

This rearrangement joins TRBV7-6 to TRBJ2-7; 9 bases map to TRBD1. From germline, CDR1 is SGHVS and CDR2 FNYEAQ. CDR3 length: 16 residues. V gave up 2 bases and J gave up 1 base; unmatched junction bases: 6. CDR3 residues: CASSLWEQGASYEQYF. CDR3 sequence (DNA): TGTGCCAGCAGCTTATGGGAACAGGGGGCTTCCTACGAGCAGTACTTC.

The V call is TRBV6-5, the J call TRBJ1-2; 9 nucleotides agree with TRBD1. The J segment lost 7 bases and the V segment lost 2 bases, leaving 8 bases of the junction unmatched. Per germline, CDR1 MNHEY and CDR2 SVGAGI. CDR3 length: 15 amino acids. The CDR3 sequence is CASSYPTGTGSGYTF. CDR3 coding DNA: TGTGCCAGCAGTTACCCGACCGGGACAGGGAGTGGCTACACCTTC.

The chain links TRBV5-5 to TRBJ2-5; D perhaps matches TRBD1 (6 bases). Per the germline V gene, CDR1 is SGHKS and CDR2 is YYEKEE (reference sequence). Trimming removed 4 bases from V and 4 bases from J, with 17 bases in between. This CDR3 is 15 amino acids long. DNA for the CDR3: TGTGCCAGCAGCCCGGAACCAGGGACACGAGAGACCCAGTACTTC. Translation: CASSPEPGTRETQYF.

The chain is built from TRBV19 and TRBJ1-1, with 7 bases aligning to TRBD1. Germline CDR1 reads LNHDA; CDR2 reads SQIVND (reference sequence). Trimming cost V 5 bases and J 8 bases; bases outside gene matches: 17. This CDR3 region has 16 residues. CDR3 in DNA: TGTGCCAGTAGTTCCGGACAGGACAGCTATTTGACCGAAGCTTTCTTT. The encoded protein is CASSSGQDSYLTEAFF.

The chain carries TRBV6-2 or TRBV6-3 and TRBJ2-5; a weak D match, TRBD2 (5 bases). Germline loops: CDR1 MNHEY, CDR2 SVGEGT. Trimming shortened V by 6 bases and J by 2 bases, and 16 bases separated the two germline ends. This CDR3 is built from 15 residues. The CDR3 coding sequence is TGTGCCAGCAGCCCCCGGGTAGGACTGCAAGAGACCCAGTACTTC. Protein: CASSPRVGLQETQYF.

The chain joins TRBV6-5 to TRBJ1-1; D gene unclear. The V end was cut by 7 bases, the J end by 1 base, with 13 bases between. From germline, CDR1 is MNHEY and CDR2 SVGAGI. The CDR3 length is 14 residues. CDR3 DNA: TGTGCCAGCATGTTTCGGGGAAAGAACACTGAAGCTTTCTTT. Translation gives CASMFRGKNTEAFF.

The chain uses TRBV5-5 and TRBJ1-4; 8 bases line up with TRBD1. From germline, CDR1 is SGHKS and CDR2 YYEKEE (reference sequence). The CDR3 has 13 residues. V shed 1 base and J 9 bases; nucleotides not matched to a gene: 2. The chain's CDR3 is CASSLWTGQKLFF. The CDR3 bases are TGTGCCAGCAGCTTGTGGACAGGGCAAAAACTGTTTTTT.

V usage is TRBV4-2 and J usage is TRBJ1-2; TRBD1 aligns across 7 bases. Germline V gene data show CDR1 as LGHNA and CDR2 as YNFKEQ. V gave up 1 base and J gave up 8 bases; unmatched junction bases: 4. This CDR3 is built from 13 residues. CDR3 sequence reads: CASSQGMDRGYTF. DNA for the CDR3: TGTGCCAGCAGCCAAGGGATGGACAGGGGCTACACCTTC.

V gene TRBV18 combines with J gene TRBJ1-3; D may be TRBD1 (5 bases). This CDR3 region has 20 residues. V was shortened by 4 bases and J by 2 bases, with 27 bases between the two germline ends. CDR1 is KGHSH, CDR2 LQKENI, per germline. The CDR3 nucleotides are TGTGCCAGCTCACAACAGCCGCCGGGACGGGCCGTAGCGGCTGGAAACACCATATATTTT. Protein: CASSQQPPGRAVAAGNTIYF.

This clone was observed a handful of times. The chain employs TRBV5-1 and TRBJ1-2; 9 bases fit TRBD1. This CDR3 comprises 14 residues. J was trimmed by 2 bases and V by 5 bases; bases with no gene match: 4. The germline V gene has CDR1 SGHRS and CDR2 YFSETQ. CDR3 DNA sequence: TGCGCCAGCAGTAGGACAGGGGAAAACTATGGCTACACCTTC. The encoded protein is CASSRTGENYGYTF.